Listed below are T cell receptor beta chains from one sample, sequenced in a study of T cell changes during pregnancy in multiple sclerosis. Using immunoSEQ multiplex PCR, the repertoire was profiled, and TCRdb retains in-frame clones only, with some absent. This sample has tens of thousands of clones; about 90% occur once, and the top ten carry around 0.89%. The material was peripheral blood, obtained in the second trimester of pregnancy. Receptor source: a female donor with multiple sclerosis, enrolled in a pregnancy study. CDR3s include the opening cysteine and the closing phenylalanine or tryptophan. The order of the fields is D gene, V gene, J gene, clone size, CDR3 protein, CDR3 DNA. The D gene is left open where the match is weak. A row's size may be missing; if present it is once, few, many or a size class.

>.|TRBV10-3|TRBJ1-6|.
CAIREPGFSPLHF
TGTGCCATCAGAGAACCGGGGTTTTCACCCCTCCACTTT
>.|TRBV10-2|TRBJ1-4|.
CASSEKGATNEKLFF
TGCGCCAGCAGTGAGAAGGGAGCAACTAATGAAAAACTGTTTTTT
>TRBD1|TRBV6-1|TRBJ1-1|.
CASSAGTGITEAFF
TGTGCCAGCAGTGCCGGGACAGGGATAACTGAAGCTTTCTTT
>TRBD2|TRBV4-3|TRBJ2-5|.
CASSQDPAGGTVATQYF
TGCGCCAGCAGCCAAGATCCAGCGGGGGGTACGGTGGCGACCCAGTACTTC
>.|TRBV7-6|TRBJ2-2|.
CASSLMVGALNTGELFF
TGTGCCAGCAGCTTAATGGTGGGGGCCCTAAACACCGGGGAGCTGTTTTTT
>.|TRBV11-2|TRBJ1-1|.
CASSSRPASGVTEAFF
TGTGCCAGCAGCTCCCGACCCGCGAGCGGGGTCACTGAAGCTTTCTTT
>.|TRBV14|TRBJ1-1|.
CASSPSVGAPRMNTEAFF
TGTGCCAGCAGCCCTTCTGTTGGGGCCCCTAGAATGAACACTGAAGCTTTCTTT
>.|TRBV19|TRBJ2-5|once
CASMGLGHKTQYF
TGTGCCAGTATGGGATTGGGACATAAGACCCAGTACTTC
>TRBD2|TRBV10-2|TRBJ2-5|.
CASSGPTSGQETQYF
TGCGCCAGCAGCGGACCGACTAGCGGACAAGAGACCCAGTACTTC
>TRBD2|TRBV4-1|TRBJ2-1|.
CASSQDDISGGPYNEQFF
TGCGCCAGCAGCCAAGATGACATTAGCGGGGGGCCCTACAATGAGCAGTTCTTC
>.|TRBV30|TRBJ1-1|.
CAWRPQGRITEAFF
TGTGCCTGGAGACCCCAGGGGCGTATCACTGAAGCTTTCTTT
>.|TRBV6-5|TRBJ2-3|.
CASSYSRGVGTDTQYF
TGTGCCAGCAGTTACTCGCGGGGCGTAGGTACAGATACGCAGTATTTT
>.|TRBV19|TRBJ2-7|.
CASSPSSLSNYEQYF
TGTGCCAGTAGCCCTAGCAGTTTGTCGAACTACGAGCAGTACTTC
>TRBD2|TRBV12-5|TRBJ2-2|.
CASGQGLGRDYGELFF
TGTGCTAGTGGCCAGGGACTCGGAAGGGACTACGGGGAGCTGTTTTTT
>TRBD1|TRBV6-1|TRBJ2-5|.
CASSELTGREETQYF
TGTGCCAGCAGTGAGTTGACAGGGCGAGAAGAGACCCAGTACTTC
>.|TRBV30|TRBJ2-7|.
CAWSVGTSYEQYF
TGTGCCTGGAGTGTTGGGACAAGCTACGAGCAGTACTTC
>.|TRBV6-5|TRBJ1-2|.
CASTGLPTYGYTF
TGTGCCAGCACCGGACTACCGACCTATGGCTACACCTTC
>TRBD2|TRBV19|TRBJ2-3|.
CASSIPSGGADTQYF
TGTGCCAGTAGTATTCCTAGCGGGGGGGCCGATACGCAGTATTTT
>.|TRBV6-4|TRBJ2-3|.
CASSDSKRVGADTQYF
TGTGCCAGCAGTGACTCGAAAAGGGTGGGAGCAGATACGCAGTATTTT
>.|TRBV7-9|TRBJ1-2|.
CASSFLSGFGYTF
TGTGCCAGCAGCTTTTTATCGGGGTTTGGCTACACCTTC
>.|TRBV6-1|TRBJ1-1|.
CASMRPNGAFF
TGTGCCAGCATGAGGCCAAATGGGGCTTTCTTT
>.|TRBV11-3|TRBJ2-1|.
CASSYYYNEQFF
TGTGCCAGCAGCTACTATTACAATGAGCAGTTCTTC
>.|TRBV9|TRBJ2-3|.
CASSATGTRADTQYF
TGTGCCAGCAGCGCGACCGGGACTCGCGCAGATACGCAGTATTTT
>.|TRBV6-5|TRBJ1-5|.
CASRLDRYSNQPQHF
TGTGCCAGCAGACTCGACAGGTATAGCAATCAGCCCCAGCATTTT
>.|TRBV7-9|TRBJ1-1|.
CASSLGQEAFF
TGTGCCAGCAGCTTAGGACAGGAAGCTTTCTTT
>.|TRBV6-1|TRBJ1-5|.
CVSSFSNQPQHF
TGTGTCTCGTCGTTCAGCAATCAGCCCCAGCATTTT
>TRBD1|TRBV7-7|TRBJ2-1|.
CASSLSGTGGEQFF
TGTGCCAGCAGCTTAAGCGGGACAGGGGGTGAGCAGTTCTTC
>.|TRBV30|TRBJ2-7|.
CAWSTDWEQYF
TGTGCCTGGAGTACGGACTGGGAGCAGTACTTC
>TRBD2|TRBV7-2|TRBJ2-3|once
CASSLDGGAGDTQYF
TGTGCCAGCAGCTTAGACGGGGGGGCAGGAGATACGCAGTATTTT